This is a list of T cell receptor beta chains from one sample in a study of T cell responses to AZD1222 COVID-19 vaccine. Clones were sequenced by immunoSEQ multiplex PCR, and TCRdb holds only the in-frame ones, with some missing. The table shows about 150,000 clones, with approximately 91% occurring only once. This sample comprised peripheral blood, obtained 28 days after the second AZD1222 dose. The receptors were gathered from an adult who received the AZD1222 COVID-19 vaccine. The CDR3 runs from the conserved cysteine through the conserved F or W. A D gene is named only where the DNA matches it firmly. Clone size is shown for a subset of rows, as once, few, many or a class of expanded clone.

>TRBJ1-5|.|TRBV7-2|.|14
CASSFPGNNQPQHF
TGTGCCAGCAGCTTTCCAGGGAACAATCAGCCCCAGCATTTT
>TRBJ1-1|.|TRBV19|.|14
CASSLPVANTEAFF
TGTGCCAGTAGTCTACCAGTGGCGAACACTGAAGCTTTCTTT
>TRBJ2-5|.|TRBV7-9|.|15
CASSPPIGPRETQYF
TGTGCCAGCAGCCCCCCGATCGGCCCAAGGGAGACCCAGTACTTC
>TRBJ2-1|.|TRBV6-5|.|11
CASSYQGMQFF
TGTGCCAGCAGTTATCAGGGAATGCAGTTCTTC
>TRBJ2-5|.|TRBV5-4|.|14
CASSHRELQETQYF
TGTGCCAGCAGCCACCGGGAGCTACAAGAGACCCAGTACTTC
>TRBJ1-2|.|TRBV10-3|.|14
CAISESIGNYGYTF
TGTGCCATCAGTGAGTCGATAGGAAACTATGGCTACACCTTC
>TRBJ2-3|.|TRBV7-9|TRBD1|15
CASSLGTGRTDTQYF
TGTGCCAGCAGCTTAGGGACAGGGCGGACAGATACGCAGTATTTT
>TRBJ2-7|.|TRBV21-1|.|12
CASSKEVLKQYF
TGTGCCAGCAGCAAAGAGGTTCTTAAGCAGTACTTC
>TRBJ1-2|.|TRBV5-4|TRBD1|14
CASSGGQGLYGYTF
TGTGCCAGCAGCGGGGGACAGGGTCTCTATGGCTACACCTTC
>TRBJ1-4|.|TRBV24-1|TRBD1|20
CATSECNRDSPLGINEKLFF
TGTGCCACCAGTGAGTGTAATCGGGACAGTCCCCTTGGTATTAATGAAAAACTGTTTTTT
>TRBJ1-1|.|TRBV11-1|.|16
CASSKATGVMNTEAFF
TGTGCCAGCAGCAAAGCGACAGGAGTAATGAACACTGAAGCTTTCTTT
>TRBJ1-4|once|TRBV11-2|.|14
CASSLGGDREKLFF
TGTGCCAGCAGCTTAGGGGGGGATCGAGAAAAACTGTTTTTT
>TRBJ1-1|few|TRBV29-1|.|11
CSGGGNTEAFF
TGCAGCGGAGGGGGGAACACTGAAGCTTTCTTT
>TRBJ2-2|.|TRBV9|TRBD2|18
CASSDSTSGRADAGELFF
TGTGCCAGCAGCGACTCGACTAGCGGGAGGGCCGACGCCGGGGAGCTGTTTTTT
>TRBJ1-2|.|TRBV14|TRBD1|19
CASSSGPPGQDPSNYGYTF
TGTGCCAGCAGCTCCGGACCACCGGGACAGGACCCTTCTAACTATGGCTACACCTTC
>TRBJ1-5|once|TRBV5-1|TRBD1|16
CASSLTGTGPGQPQHF
TGCGCCAGCAGCCTAACCGGGACAGGGCCGGGGCAGCCCCAGCATTTT
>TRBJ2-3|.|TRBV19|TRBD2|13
CASSGTSWDTQYF
TGTGCCAGTAGCGGGACTAGCTGGGATACGCAGTATTTT
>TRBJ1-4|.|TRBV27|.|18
CASSTIRDNVAPGEKLFF
TGTGCCAGCAGTACCATCCGGGACAATGTTGCACCAGGGGAAAAACTGTTTTTT
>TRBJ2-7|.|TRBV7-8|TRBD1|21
CASSRNLPGQGVGGSTYEQYF
TGTGCCAGCAGCCGCAATCTGCCGGGACAGGGGGTCGGCGGGAGCACGTACGAGCAGTACTTC
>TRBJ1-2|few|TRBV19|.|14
CASRPHSGTYGYTF
TGTGCCAGTAGACCTCATTCAGGGACTTATGGCTACACCTTC
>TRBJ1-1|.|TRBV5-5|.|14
CASSLVAGNTEAFF
TGTGCCAGCAGCTTGGTGGCGGGGAACACTGAAGCTTTCTTT
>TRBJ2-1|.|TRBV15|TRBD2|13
CATSRGGNNEQFF
TGTGCCACCAGCAGGGGAGGGAACAATGAGCAGTTCTTC
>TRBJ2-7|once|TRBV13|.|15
CASSLGTGSSYEQYF
TGTGCCAGCAGCTTAGGTACGGGGAGCTCCTACGAGCAGTACTTC
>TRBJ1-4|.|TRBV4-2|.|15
CASSRKGGSSEKLFF
TGTGCCAGCAGCCGAAAGGGGGGCTCGAGTGAAAAACTGTTTTTT
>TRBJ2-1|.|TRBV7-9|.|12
CASSLDYNEQFF
TGTGCCAGCAGCCTCGACTACAATGAGCAGTTCTTC
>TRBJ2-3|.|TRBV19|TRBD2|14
CASQKRGEADTQYF
TGTGCCAGCCAGAAGCGGGGGGAGGCAGATACGCAGTATTTT
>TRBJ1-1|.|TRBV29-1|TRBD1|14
CSVCLTGECTEAFF
TGCAGCGTGTGCCTAACAGGGGAGTGCACTGAAGCTTTCTTT
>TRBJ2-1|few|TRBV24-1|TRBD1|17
CATSDLKGQGAGNEQFF
TGTGCCACCAGTGATTTGAAGGGACAGGGGGCGGGCAATGAGCAGTTCTTC
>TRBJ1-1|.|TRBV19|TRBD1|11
CASKGAGEAFF
TGTGCCAGTAAGGGGGCCGGTGAAGCTTTCTTT
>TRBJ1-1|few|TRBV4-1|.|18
CASSQEKSTSRLNTEAFF
TGCGCCAGCAGCCAAGAGAAAAGTACCTCACGGTTGAACACTGAAGCTTTCTTT
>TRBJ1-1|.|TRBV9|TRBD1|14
CASSPPDRLPEAFF
TGTGCCAGCAGCCCTCCGGACAGGCTGCCTGAAGCTTTCTTT
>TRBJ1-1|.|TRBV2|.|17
CASSLEWGAIAYTEAFF
TGTGCCAGCAGTCTCGAATGGGGGGCGATCGCATACACTGAAGCTTTCTTT
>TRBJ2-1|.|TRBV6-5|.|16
CASSYSSGSGYNEQFF
TGTGCCAGCAGTTACTCGAGTGGCTCGGGTTACAATGAGCAGTTCTTC
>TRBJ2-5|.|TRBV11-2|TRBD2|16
CASSSSSGGQQETQYF
TGTGCCAGCAGTTCTTCTAGCGGGGGGCAACAAGAGACCCAGTACTTC
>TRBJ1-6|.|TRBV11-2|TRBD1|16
CASSPLYRGKNSPLHF
TGTGCCAGCAGCCCGCTCTACAGGGGGAAAAATTCACCCCTCCACTTT
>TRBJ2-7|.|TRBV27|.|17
CASSHQGTYVKSYEQYF
TGTGCCAGCAGTCACCAAGGCACTTACGTTAAAAGCTACGAGCAGTACTTC
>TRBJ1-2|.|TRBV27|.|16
CASSSGRRALNYGYTF
TGTGCCAGCAGTTCAGGGAGAAGGGCCCTTAACTATGGCTACACCTTC
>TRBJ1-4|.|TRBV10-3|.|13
CAITAGVNEKLFF
TGTGCCATCACAGCCGGAGTAAATGAAAAACTGTTTTTT
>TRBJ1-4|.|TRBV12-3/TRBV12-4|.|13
CASSPNHREKLFF
TGTGCCAGCAGTCCCAACCACCGAGAAAAACTGTTTTTT
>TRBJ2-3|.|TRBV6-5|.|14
CASSYGSGSNTQYF
TGTGCCAGCAGTTACGGCTCAGGGAGTAATACGCAGTATTTT
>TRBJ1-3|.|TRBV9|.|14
CASSVALAGNTIYF
TGTGCCAGCAGCGTGGCGCTTGCTGGAAACACCATATATTTT
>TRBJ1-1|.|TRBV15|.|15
CATSREAGDDTEAFF
TGTGCCACCAGCAGGGAGGCAGGTGATGACACTGAAGCTTTCTTT
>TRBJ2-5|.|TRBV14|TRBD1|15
CASSQMDRGLETQYF
TGTGCCAGCAGCCAGATGGACAGGGGGCTAGAGACCCAGTACTTC
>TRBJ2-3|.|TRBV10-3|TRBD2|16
CAISESASGGADTQYF
TGTGCCATCAGTGAGTCAGCCAGCGGGGGGGCCGATACGCAGTATTTT
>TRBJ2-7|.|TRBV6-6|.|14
CASSHGGKYYEQYF
TGTGCCAGCAGTCACGGGGGAAAATACTACGAGCAGTACTTC
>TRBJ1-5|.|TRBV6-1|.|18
CASSGVGGITLSNQPQHF
TGTGCCAGCAGTGGGGTGGGAGGGATTACTCTTAGCAATCAGCCCCAGCATTTT
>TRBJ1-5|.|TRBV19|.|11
CASGAGQPQHF
TGTGCCTCGGGGGCAGGGCAGCCCCAGCATTTT
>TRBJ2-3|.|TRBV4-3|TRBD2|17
CASSQGLSGGSSDTQYF
TGCGCCAGCAGCCAAGGTCTTAGCGGGGGCTCGTCAGATACGCAGTATTTT
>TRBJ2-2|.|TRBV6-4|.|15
CASSDGQGDTGELFF
TGTGCCAGCAGTGACGGGCAGGGCGACACCGGGGAGCTGTTTTTT
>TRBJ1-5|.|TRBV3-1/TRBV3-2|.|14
CASSQPGYNQPQHF
TGTGCCAGCAGCCAGCCGGGGTACAATCAGCCCCAGCATTTT
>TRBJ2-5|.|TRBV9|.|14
CASSVRGIQETQYF
TGTGCCAGCAGCGTAAGAGGGATCCAAGAGACCCAGTACTTC
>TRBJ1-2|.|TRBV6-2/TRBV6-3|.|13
CASSYETDYGHTF
TGTGCCAGCAGTTACGAGACAGACTATGGCCACACCTTC
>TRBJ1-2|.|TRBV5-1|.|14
CASSLDRVSYGYTF
TGCGCCAGCAGCTTGGACAGGGTGAGCTATGGCTACACCTTC
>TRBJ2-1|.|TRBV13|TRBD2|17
CASSLGGVTSGYNEQFF
TGTGCCAGCAGCTTAGGCGGGGTCACTAGCGGGTACAATGAGCAGTTCTTC
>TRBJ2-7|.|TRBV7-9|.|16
CASSFGGGPASYEQYF
TGTGCCAGCAGCTTCGGTGGAGGGCCGGCCTCCTACGAGCAGTACTTC
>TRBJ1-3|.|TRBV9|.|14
CASSVGTSGNTIYF
TGTGCCAGCAGCGTAGGGACGTCTGGAAACACCATATATTTT
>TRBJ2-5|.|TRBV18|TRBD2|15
CASSPSGSAGETQYF
TGTGCCAGCTCCCCTAGCGGGAGCGCCGGGGAGACCCAGTACTTC
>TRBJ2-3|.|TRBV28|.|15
CASSSSGRVVDTQYF
TGTGCCAGCTCGTCCAGCGGAAGAGTGGTAGATACGCAGTATTTT
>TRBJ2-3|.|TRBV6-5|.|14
CASSYSLATDTQYF
TGTGCCAGCAGTTACTCCTTGGCCACAGATACGCAGTATTTT